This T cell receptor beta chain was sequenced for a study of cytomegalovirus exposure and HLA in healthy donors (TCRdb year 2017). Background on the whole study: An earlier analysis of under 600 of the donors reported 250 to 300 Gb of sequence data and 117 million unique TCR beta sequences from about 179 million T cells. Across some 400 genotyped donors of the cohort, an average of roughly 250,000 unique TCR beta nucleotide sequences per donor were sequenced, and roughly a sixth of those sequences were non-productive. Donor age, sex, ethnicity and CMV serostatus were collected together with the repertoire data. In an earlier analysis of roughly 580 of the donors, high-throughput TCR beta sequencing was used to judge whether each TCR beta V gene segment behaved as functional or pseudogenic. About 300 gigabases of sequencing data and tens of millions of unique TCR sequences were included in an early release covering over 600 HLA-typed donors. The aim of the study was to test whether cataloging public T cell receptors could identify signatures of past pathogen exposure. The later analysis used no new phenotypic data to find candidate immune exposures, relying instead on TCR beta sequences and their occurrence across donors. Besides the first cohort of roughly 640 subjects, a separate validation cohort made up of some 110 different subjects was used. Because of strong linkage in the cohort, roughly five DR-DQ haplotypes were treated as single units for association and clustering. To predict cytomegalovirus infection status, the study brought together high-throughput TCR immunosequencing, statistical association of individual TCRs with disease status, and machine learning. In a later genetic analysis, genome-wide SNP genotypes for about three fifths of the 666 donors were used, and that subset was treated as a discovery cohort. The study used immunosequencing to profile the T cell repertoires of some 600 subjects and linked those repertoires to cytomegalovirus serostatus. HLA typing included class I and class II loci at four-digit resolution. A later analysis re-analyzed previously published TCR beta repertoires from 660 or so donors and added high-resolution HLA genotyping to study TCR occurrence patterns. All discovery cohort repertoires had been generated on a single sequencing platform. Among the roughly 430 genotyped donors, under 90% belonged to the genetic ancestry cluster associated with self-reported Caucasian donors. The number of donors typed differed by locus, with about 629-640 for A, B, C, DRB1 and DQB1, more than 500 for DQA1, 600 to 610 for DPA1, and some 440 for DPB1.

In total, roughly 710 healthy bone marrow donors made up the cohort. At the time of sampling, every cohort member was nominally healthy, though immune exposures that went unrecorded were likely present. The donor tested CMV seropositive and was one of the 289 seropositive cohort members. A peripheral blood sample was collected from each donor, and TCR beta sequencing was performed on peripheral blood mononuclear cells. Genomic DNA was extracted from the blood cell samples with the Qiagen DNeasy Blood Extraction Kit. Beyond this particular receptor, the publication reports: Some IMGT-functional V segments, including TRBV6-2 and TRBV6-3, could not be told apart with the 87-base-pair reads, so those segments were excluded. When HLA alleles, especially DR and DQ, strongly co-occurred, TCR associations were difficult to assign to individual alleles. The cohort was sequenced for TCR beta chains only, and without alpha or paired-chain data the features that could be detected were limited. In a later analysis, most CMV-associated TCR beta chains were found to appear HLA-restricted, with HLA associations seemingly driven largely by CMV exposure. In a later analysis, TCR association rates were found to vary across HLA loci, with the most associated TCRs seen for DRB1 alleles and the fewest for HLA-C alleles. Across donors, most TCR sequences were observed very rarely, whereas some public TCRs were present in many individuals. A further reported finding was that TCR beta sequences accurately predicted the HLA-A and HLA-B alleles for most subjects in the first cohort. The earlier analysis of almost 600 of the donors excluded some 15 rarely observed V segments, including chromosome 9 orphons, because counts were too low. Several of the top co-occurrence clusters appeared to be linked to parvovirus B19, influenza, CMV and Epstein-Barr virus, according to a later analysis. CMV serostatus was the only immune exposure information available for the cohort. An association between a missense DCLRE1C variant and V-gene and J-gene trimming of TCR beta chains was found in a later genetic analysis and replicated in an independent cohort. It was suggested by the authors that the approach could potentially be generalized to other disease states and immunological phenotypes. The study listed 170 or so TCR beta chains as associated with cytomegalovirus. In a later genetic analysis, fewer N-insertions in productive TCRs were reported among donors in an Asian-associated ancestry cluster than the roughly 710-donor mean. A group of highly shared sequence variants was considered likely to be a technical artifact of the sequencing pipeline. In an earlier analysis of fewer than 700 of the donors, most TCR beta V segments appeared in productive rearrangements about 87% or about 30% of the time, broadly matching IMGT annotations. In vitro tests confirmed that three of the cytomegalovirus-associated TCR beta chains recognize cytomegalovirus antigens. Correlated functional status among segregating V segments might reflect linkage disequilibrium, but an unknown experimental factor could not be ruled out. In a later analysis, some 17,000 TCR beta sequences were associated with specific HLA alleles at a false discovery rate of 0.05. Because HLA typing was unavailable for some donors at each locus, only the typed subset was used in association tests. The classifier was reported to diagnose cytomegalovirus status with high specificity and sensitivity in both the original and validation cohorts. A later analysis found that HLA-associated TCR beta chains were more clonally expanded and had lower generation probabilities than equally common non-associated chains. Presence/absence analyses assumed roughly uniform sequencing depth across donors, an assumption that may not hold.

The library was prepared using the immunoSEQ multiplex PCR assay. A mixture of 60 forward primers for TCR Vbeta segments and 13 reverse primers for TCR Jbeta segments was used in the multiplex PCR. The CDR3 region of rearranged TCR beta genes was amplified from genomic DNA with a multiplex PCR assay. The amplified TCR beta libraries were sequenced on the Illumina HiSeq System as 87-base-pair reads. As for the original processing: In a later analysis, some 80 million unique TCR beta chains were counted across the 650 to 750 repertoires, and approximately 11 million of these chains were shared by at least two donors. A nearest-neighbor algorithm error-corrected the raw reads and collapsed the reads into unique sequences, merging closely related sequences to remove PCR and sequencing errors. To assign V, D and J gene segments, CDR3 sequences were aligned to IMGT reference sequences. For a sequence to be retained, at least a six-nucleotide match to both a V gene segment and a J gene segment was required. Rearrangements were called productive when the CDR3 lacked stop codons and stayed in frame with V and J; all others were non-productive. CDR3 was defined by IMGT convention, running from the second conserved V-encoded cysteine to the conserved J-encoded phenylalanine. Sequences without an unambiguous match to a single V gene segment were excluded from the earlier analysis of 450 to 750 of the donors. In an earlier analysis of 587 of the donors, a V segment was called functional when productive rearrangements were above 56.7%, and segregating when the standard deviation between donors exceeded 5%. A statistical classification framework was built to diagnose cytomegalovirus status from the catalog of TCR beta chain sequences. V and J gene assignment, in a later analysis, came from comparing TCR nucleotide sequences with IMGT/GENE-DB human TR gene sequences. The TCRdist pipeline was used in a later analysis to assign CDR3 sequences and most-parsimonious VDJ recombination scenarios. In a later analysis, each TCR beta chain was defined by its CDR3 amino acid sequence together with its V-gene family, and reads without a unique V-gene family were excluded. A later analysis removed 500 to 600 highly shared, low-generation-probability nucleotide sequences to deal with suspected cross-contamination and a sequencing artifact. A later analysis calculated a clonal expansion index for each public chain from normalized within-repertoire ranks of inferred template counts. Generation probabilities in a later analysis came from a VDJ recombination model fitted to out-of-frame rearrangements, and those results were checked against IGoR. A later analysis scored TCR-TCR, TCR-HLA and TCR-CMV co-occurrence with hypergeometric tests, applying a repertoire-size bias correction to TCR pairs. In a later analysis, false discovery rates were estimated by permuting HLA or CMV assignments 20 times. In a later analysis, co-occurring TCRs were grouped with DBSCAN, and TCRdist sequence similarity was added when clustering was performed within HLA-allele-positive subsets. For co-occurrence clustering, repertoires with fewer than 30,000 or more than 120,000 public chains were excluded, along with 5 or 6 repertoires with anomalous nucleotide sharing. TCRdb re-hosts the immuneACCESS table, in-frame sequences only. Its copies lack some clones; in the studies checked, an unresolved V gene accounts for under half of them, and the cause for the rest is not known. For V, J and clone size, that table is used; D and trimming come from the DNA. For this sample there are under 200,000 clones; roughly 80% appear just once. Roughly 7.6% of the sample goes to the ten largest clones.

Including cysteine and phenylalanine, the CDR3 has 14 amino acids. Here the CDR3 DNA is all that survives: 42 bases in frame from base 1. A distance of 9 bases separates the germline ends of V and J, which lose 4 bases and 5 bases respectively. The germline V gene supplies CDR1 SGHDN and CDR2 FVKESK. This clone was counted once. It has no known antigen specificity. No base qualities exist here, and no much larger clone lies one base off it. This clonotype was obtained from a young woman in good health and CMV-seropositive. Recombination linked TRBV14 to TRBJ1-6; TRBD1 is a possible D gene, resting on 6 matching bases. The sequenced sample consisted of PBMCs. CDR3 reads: CASSPRGNNSPLHF. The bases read TGTGCCAGCAGCCCCAGGGGAAATAATTCACCCCTCCACTTT.